These 19 T cell receptor beta chains share one sample of origin, sequenced in a study of control samples from healthy donors and cancer patients. Only in-frame clones appear in the TCRdb table, and some are missing; sequencing was by immunoSEQ multiplex PCR. The sample includes 200,000 to 250,000 clones, roughly 94% of them seen just once. What was sequenced was blood. Every receptor here comes from a man over 45 in good health.

V and J are TRBV5-1 and TRBJ1-1; D unclear. Trimming left V 6 bases short and J 4 bases short, with 22 bases between. Germline V CDR1 and CDR2: SGHRS, YFSETQ. The CDR3 is 16 residues long. CDR3 in amino acids: CASTRGNPSFGTEAFF. For the CDR3, the DNA is TGCGCCAGCACGCGAGGCAATCCCTCTTTCGGCACTGAAGCTTTCTTT.

The rearrangement joins TRBV6-5 to TRBJ2-1; 7 bases align to TRBD2. The V gene end was trimmed by 5 bases and the J gene end by 5 bases; junction bases not matched to a gene: 3. From germline, CDR1 is MNHEY and CDR2 SVGAGI. The CDR3 is made up of 13 amino acids. CDR3 protein: CASSRGRDNEQFF. In nucleotides, the CDR3 is TGTGCCAGCAGTCGGGGGAGGGACAATGAGCAGTTCTTC.

The chain carries TRBV5-6 and TRBJ2-2; 8 bases fit TRBD2. V shed 2 bases and J 4 bases; nucleotides not matched to a gene: 4. The CDR3 loop spans 15 amino acids. The V gene's germline CDR1 is SGHDT and CDR2 YYEEEE. DNA of the CDR3: TGTGCCAGCAGCTTCGGGACTAGTGGCACCGGGGAGCTGTTTTTT. It encodes CASSFGTSGTGELFF.

This chain joins TRBV2 and TRBJ1-2, with 8 nucleotides matching TRBD1. V shed 6 bases, J shed 8 bases, and the junction held 11 bases outside the gene matches. The CDR3 is 14 amino acids. Germline V CDR1 and CDR2: SNHLY, FYNNEI. DNA for the CDR3: TGTGCCAGCAGCCGCGGTGGACAGGGCTCCGGCTACACCTTC. This translates into CASSRGGQGSGYTF.

CDR3 region: CASSYQPGAGEKLFF. The CDR3 DNA follows: TGTGCCAGCAGTTACCAGCCGGGGGCTGGGGAAAAACTGTTTTTT. The chain is built from TRBV6-2 or TRBV6-3 and TRBJ1-4, with a weak D call TRBD1 (6 bases). The CDR3 extends over 15 amino acids. V lost 2 bases, J lost 8 bases, and 15 bases lay in between. Per the germline V gene, CDR1 is MNHEY and CDR2 is SVGEGT.

V usage is TRBV5-1 and J usage is TRBJ2-1, with a weak D call TRBD2 (7 bases). This CDR3 spans 13 amino acids. Germline lookup yields CDR1 SGHRS and CDR2 YFSETQ. V lost 4 bases and J lost 8, with 13 bases in between. CDR3 amino acids: CASSRREGDEQFF. DNA of the CDR3: TGCGCCAGCAGCCGGAGGGAGGGGGATGAGCAGTTCTTC.

This chain uses TRBV2 with TRBJ1-5; the D gene is possibly TRBD1 (6 bases). Germline CDR1 SNHLY, CDR2 FYNNEI. Trimming stripped 4 bases from V and 5 bases from J, with 15 bases between. The CDR3 totals 15 residues. DNA for the CDR3: TGTGCCAGCAGTGTATCAGGGGCGCCCGATCAGCCCCAGCATTTT. Amino acid sequence: CASSVSGAPDQPQHF.

This CDR3 reads CASSTGGQLMNTEAFF. In DNA form, the CDR3 reads TGTGCCAGCAGCACCGGAGGACAGCTTATGAACACTGAAGCTTTCTTT. The J gene is TRBJ1-1, the V gene TRBV28, with D perhaps TRBD1 (6 bases). This CDR3 comprises 16 residues. V was shortened by 6 bases and J by 0 bases, with 17 bases between the two germline ends. Per germline, CDR1 MDHEN and CDR2 SYDVKM.

This chain links TRBV27 with TRBJ2-7, with 8 bases that match TRBD1. Per the germline V gene, CDR1 is MNHEY and CDR2 is SMNVEV (reference sequence). This CDR3 spans 15 amino acids. With V trimmed by 5 bases and J by 4 bases, 10 bases remained unmatched. CDR3: CASSAAGQGLYEQYF. CDR3 in DNA: TGTGCCAGCAGTGCCGCCGGACAGGGTCTATACGAGCAGTACTTC.

V is TRBV21-1 and J is TRBJ1-1. TRBV21-1 corresponds to a pseudogene. The CDR3 covers 15 residues. The CDR3 protein is CASSPGPHSHTEAFF. The DNA for the CDR3 is TGTGCCAGCAGCCCAGGACCACATTCGCACACTGAAGCTTTCTTT.

This sequence joins TRBV6-6 and TRBJ1-1; TRBD1 matches at 8 bases. Germline values: CDR1 MNHNY, CDR2 SVGAGI (reference sequence). V dropped 6 bases and J dropped 10; count of bases not matched to a gene: 7. CDR3 size: 12 residues. The CDR3 bases are TGTGCCAGCAGCTCATTCGGACAGGGAGCTTTCTTT. Its translation: CASSSFGQGAFF.

V gene TRBV5-1 combines with J gene TRBJ1-6, with 7 positions matching TRBD1. Germline loops: CDR1 SGHRS, CDR2 YFSETQ. The V segment lost 0 bases and the J segment 7 bases; nucleotides outside the gene matches: 13. The CDR3 is made up of 18 amino acids. This chain's CDR3 is CASSLALFQGQKNSPLHF. Written as DNA, the CDR3 is TGCGCCAGCAGCTTGGCCTTATTCCAGGGACAGAAAAATTCACCCCTCCACTTT. The full variable domain, in which reference TRBV5-1 and TRBJ1-6 provide the parts outside the CDR3, is KAGVTQTPRYLIKTRGQQVTLSCSPISGHRSVSWYQQTPGQGLQFLFEYFSETQRNKGNFPGRFSGRQFSNSRSEMNVSTLELGDSALYLCASSLALFQGQKNSPLHFGNGTRLTVT.

The gene calls are TRBV18 and TRBJ2-2; TRBD1 might be the D (5 bases). CDR1 is KGHSH, CDR2 LQKENI, per germline. The CDR3 totals 16 residues. Between the trimmed V and J ends, which lost 0 bases and 5 bases, there was a span of 13 bases. CDR3 bases: TGTGCCAGCTCACCACCGGGGTCCAGGGCTACCGGGGAGCTGTTTTTT. It encodes CASSPPGSRATGELFF.

The rearrangement joins TRBV5-1 to TRBJ1-2; TRBD1 matches 8 bases. This CDR3 is built from 13 residues. Looked up from germline, CDR1 is SGHRS and CDR2 is YFSETQ. V lost 8 bases, J lost 2 bases, and 5 bases stayed unmatched. In DNA, the CDR3 is TGCGCCAGGCCCCCAGGGGGCAACTATGGCTACACCTTC. Protein product: CARPPGGNYGYTF.

J is TRBJ1-1 and V is TRBV28; possibly TRBD1 for D (5 bases). Germline lookup yields CDR1 MDHEN and CDR2 SYDVKM. The V and J ends lost 6 bases and 1 base respectively, with 12 bases between them. The CDR3 is made up of 14 amino acids. The CDR3 DNA reads as TGTGCCAGCAGCCGACAGCCAACGAACACTGAAGCTTTCTTT. Translating gives CASSRQPTNTEAFF. Combining the CDR3 with reference TRBV28 and TRBJ1-1 gives the whole variable domain DVKVTQSSRYLVKRTGEKVFLECVQDMDHENMFWYRQDPGLGLRLIYFSYDVKMKEKGDIPEGYSVSREKKERFSLILESASTNQTSMYLCASSRQPTNTEAFFGQGTRLTVV.

The V gene is TRBV28, the J gene TRBJ1-1; D call uncertain. Germline values: CDR1 MDHEN, CDR2 SYDVKM. The CDR3 extends over 14 amino acids. V was trimmed by 4 bases and J by 1 base, leaving 10 bases between them. CDR3 loop: CASSSAWENTEAFF. The CDR3 DNA is TGTGCCAGCAGTTCTGCTTGGGAGAACACTGAAGCTTTCTTT.

The count of this clone is one. The chain uses TRBV9 and TRBJ1-6, with D possibly being TRBD1 (5 bases). The CDR3 is 15 residues long. The V end was cut by 4 bases, the J end by 5 bases, with 13 bases between. The germline CDR1 and CDR2 sequences are SGDLS and YYNGEE. The CDR3 reads CASSPPGLDNSPLHF. Written as DNA, the CDR3 is TGTGCCAGCAGCCCCCCAGGGCTGGATAATTCACCCCTCCACTTT. Combining the CDR3 with reference TRBV9 and TRBJ1-6 gives the whole variable domain DSGVTQTPKHLITATGQRVTLRCSPRSGDLSVYWYQQSLDQGLQFLIQYYNGEERAKGNILERFSAQQFPDLHSELNLSSLELGDSALYFCASSPPGLDNSPLHFGNGTRLTVT.

The chain is built from TRBV18 and TRBJ1-3; the D gene is possibly TRBD1 (5 bases). CDR3 length: 13 residues. Germline V gives CDR1 KGHSH, CDR2 LQKENI. Deletions cut 3 bases from V and 2 bases from J, with 5 bases between. CDR3 in DNA: TGTGCCAGCTCACCGGGGCCTGGAAACACCATATATTTT. It encodes CASSPGPGNTIYF.

The chain has TRBV11-2 and TRBJ2-1; D gene ambiguous. V lost 4 bases and J lost 9, with 13 bases in between. This CDR3 is built from 13 residues. Germline loops: CDR1 SGHAT, CDR2 FQNNGV. CDR3 in DNA: TGTGCCAGCAGCTCATCCATCTGGGGTGAGCAGTTCTTC. It is translated as CASSSSIWGEQFF.